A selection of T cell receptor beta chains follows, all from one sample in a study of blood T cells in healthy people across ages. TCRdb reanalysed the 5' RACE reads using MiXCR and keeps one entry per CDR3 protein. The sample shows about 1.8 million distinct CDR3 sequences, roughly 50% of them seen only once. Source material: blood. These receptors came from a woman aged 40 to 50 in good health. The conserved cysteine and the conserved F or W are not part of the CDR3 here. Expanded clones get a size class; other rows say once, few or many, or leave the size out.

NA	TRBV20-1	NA	SARDRTSGGVRETQY
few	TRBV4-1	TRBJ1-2	ASSQDSGQGVCGYT
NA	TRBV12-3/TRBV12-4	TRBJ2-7	ASSSSTSGGAYNEQY
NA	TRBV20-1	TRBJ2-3	SRGQGSTDTQY
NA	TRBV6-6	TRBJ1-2	ASNPHVGNSNYGYT
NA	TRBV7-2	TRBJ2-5	ASSLVQSQGTQY
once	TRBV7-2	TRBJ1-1	ASSLSAGVNTEAF
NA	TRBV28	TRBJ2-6	ASRPPWGSGANVLT
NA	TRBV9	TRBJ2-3	ASSVEAGYSDTQY
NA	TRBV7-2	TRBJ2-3	ASSWPRAGGQADTQY
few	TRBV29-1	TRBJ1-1	SVQGVMNTEAF
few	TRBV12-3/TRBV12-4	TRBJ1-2	ASSISTGDYGYT
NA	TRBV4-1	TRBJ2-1	AGGSGNGYNEQF
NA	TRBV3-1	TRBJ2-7	ASSQDYGTKYYEQY
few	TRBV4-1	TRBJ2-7	ASSQQGPSGASYEQY
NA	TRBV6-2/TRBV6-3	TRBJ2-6	ASRELWTESTSANVLT
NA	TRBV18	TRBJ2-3	ASSPMTSGGNTITDTQY
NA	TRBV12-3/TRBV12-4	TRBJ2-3	ASSRTASADMQY
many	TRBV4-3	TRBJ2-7	ASSQEGSSYEQY
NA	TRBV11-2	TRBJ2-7	AISLVQGYEQY
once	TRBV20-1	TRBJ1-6	SARDGQVSYNSPLH
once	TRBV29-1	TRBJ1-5	SAGTGTGADQPQH
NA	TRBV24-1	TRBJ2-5	ATSDRGQGETQY
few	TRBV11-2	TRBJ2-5	ASGISGGQETQY
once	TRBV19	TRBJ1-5	ASSGTGRLRHQPQH
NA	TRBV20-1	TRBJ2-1	SARNALDGGEQF
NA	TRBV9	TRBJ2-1	ASSDNGGLAGYNEQF
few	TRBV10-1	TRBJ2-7	ASSESGEQGYEQY
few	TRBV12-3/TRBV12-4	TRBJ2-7	ASSLQGLISYEQY
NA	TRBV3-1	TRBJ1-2	ASATGRSLSYGYT
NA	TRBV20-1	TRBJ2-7	SGRRAGGYNEQY
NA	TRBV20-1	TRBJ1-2	SAPTRGYGGYT
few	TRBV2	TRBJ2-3	ASSLRELSTQY
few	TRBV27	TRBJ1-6	ASSLSSGVINSPLH
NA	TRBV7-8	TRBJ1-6	ASRRNSACPISGCDNSPLH
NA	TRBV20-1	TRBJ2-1	SAKVGGGVPDEQF
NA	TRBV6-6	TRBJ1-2	ASTQGQPLPNYGYT
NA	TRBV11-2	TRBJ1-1	ASSWGLRQGGTEAF
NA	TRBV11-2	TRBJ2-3	ASSEGLGPSTDTQY
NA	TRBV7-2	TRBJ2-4	ASSPGLAGGVRNIQY
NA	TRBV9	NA	ASSVNLGEGADSHEQY
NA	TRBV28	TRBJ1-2	ASSPLEEGPYGYT
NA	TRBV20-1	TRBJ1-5	SAVWGMSGQPQH
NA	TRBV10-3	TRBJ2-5	AISESSATQETQY
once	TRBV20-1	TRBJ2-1	SASETGVLYEQF
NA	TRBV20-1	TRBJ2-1	SAPGQGAYNEQF
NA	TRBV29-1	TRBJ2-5	SVPRAPQETQY
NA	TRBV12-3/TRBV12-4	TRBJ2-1	ASSLARVGYNEQF
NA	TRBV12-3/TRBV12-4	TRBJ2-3	ASSATSGNTDTQY
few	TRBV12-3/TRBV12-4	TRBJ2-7	ASGLGAEQY
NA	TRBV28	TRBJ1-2	ASSSPAPSNYGYT
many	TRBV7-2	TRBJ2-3	ASRRQGTDTQY
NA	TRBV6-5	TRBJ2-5	ASSYLPGQGMETQY
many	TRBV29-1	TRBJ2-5	SVEGGPNPFQETQY
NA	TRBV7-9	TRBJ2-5	ASRNYKETQY